The 20 T cell receptor beta chains presented below share a single source sample, sequenced in a study of early T cells in non-severe SARS-CoV-2 infection. In TCRdb, the 5' RACE reads were re-called with MiXCR into one record per CDR3 protein. The table has tens of thousands of distinct CDR3 sequences, about 6.5% seen once; the top ten hold less than 25%. The sample was whole blood, taken at baseline. The receptors originated from an adult who was a healthcare worker with PCR-confirmed SARS-CoV-2 infection or an uninfected control (not recorded which).

This clonotype was counted many times. This sequence joins TRBV18 and TRBJ1-5, with unresolved D. Trimming stripped 2 bases from V and 0 bases from J, with 8 bases between. The germline gives CDR1 KGHSH, CDR2 LQKENI. The CDR3 contains 15 residues. CDR3 protein: CASSPLANSNQPQHF. In DNA, the CDR3 is TGTGCCAGCTCACCATTGGCGAATAGCAATCAGCCCCAGCATTTT.

The genes are TRBV28 and TRBJ2-3; a weak D match, TRBD1 (6 bases). V lost 5 bases and J 1 base, leaving 13 bases between the germline ends. CDR1 is MDHEN, CDR2 SYDVKM, per germline. The CDR3 sequence is 15 residues long. This CDR3 reads CASSPRDTGTDTQYF. The CDR3, as DNA: TGTGCCAGCAGTCCGAGGGACACAGGCACAGATACGCAGTATTTT.

This clonotype occurred many times. The rearrangement joins TRBV9 to TRBJ2-2; D remains ambiguous. This CDR3 region has 13 residues. Looked up from germline, CDR1 is SGDLS and CDR2 is YYNGEE. The V and J ends lost 3 bases and 2 bases respectively, with 5 bases between them. DNA for the CDR3: TGTGCCAGCAGCGCGCTAAACACCGGGGAGCTGTTTTTT. Its protein is CASSALNTGELFF.

This clonotype has ten or more counts. The V and J genes are TRBV6-2 or TRBV6-3 and TRBJ1-4, with a tentative D call TRBD1 (5 bases). V lost 2 bases, J lost 0 bases, and 10 bases lay in between. Germline-derived CDR1 and CDR2 are MNHEY and SVGEGT. The CDR3 contains 16 residues. The CDR3: CASSYGARATNEKLFF. The CDR3, as DNA: TGTGCCAGCAGTTACGGGGCTCGTGCAACTAATGAAAAACTGTTTTTT.

The table lists this clonotype with many counts. The chain links TRBV18 to TRBJ1-1; TRBD1 matches at 7 bases. Germline CDR1 and CDR2: KGHSH and LQKENI. Trimming cost V 5 bases and J 2 bases; bases outside gene matches: 5. The CDR3 sequence is 14 residues long. CDR3 coding DNA: TGTGCCAGCTCAGAGACAGGGACCAACACTGAAGCTTTCTTT. Protein: CASSETGTNTEAFF.

As concerns this clonotype: It may be a read error: a sequence one base away is much more abundant. The rearrangement joins TRBV20-1 to TRBJ2-2; unclear D gene. Between the trimmed V and J ends, which lost 2 bases and 0 bases, there was a span of 13 bases. The germline gives CDR1 DFQATT, CDR2 SNEGSKA (reference sequence). This CDR3 has 16 residues. CDR3 nucleotides: TGCAGTGCTAGAATTAGCTGGGCACCGAACACCGGGGAGCTGTTTTTT. Amino acid sequence: CSARISWAPNTGELFF.

This chain uses TRBV7-9 with TRBJ2-1; 9 nucleotides agree with TRBD1. Germline-derived CDR1 and CDR2 are SEHNR and FQNEAQ (reference sequence). The CDR3 length is 15 residues. With 4 bases clipped from V and 6 bases from J, the junction kept 7 bases outside the gene matches. CDR3 region: CASSWGQGSGNEQFF. DNA for the CDR3: TGTGCCAGCAGCTGGGGACAGGGATCAGGCAATGAGCAGTTCTTC.

The table lists this clonotype with a few counts. The chain links TRBV5-6 to TRBJ2-2; D unresolved. V lost 2 bases and J lost 6, with 8 bases in between. Germline CDR1 and CDR2: SGHDT and YYEEEE. The CDR3 covers 13 residues. CDR3 DNA sequence: TGTGCCAGCAGCTTTGGCGTTTCCGGGGAGCTGTTTTTT. This gives the protein CASSFGVSGELFF.

In this sample, this clonotype turned up many times. The chain employs TRBV7-8 and TRBJ2-3; a possible D gene is TRBD1 (5 bases). CDR1 and CDR2 from the germline V gene are SGHVS and FQNEAQ. The CDR3 is made up of 15 amino acids. Trimming removed 5 bases from V and 2 bases from J, with 14 bases in between. CDR3 sequence (DNA): TGTGCCAGCAGCGGACAAGGGGCCTCCACAGATACGCAGTATTTT. It translates to CASSGQGASTDTQYF.

The genes are TRBV5-6 and TRBJ2-5; D is ambiguous. This CDR3 region has 11 residues. V was clipped by 4 bases and J by 7 bases, with 8 bases between them. Per the germline V gene, CDR1 is SGHDT and CDR2 is YYEEEE. The DNA of the CDR3 is TGTGCCAGCAGCCGAATCGGGACCCAGTACTTC. Amino acids: CASSRIGTQYF.

This chain connects TRBV5-1 to TRBJ2-5; 8 nucleotides align to TRBD2. Looked up from germline, CDR1 is SGHRS and CDR2 is YFSETQ. Trimming cost V 0 bases and J 3 bases; bases outside gene matches: 4. This CDR3 comprises 15 residues. CDR3 loop: CASSLVSAGEETQYF. CDR3 DNA sequence: TGCGCCAGCAGCTTGGTATCAGCGGGGGAAGAGACCCAGTACTTC.

The gene calls are TRBV27 and TRBJ2-1; perhaps TRBD2 as D (7 bases). Per the germline V gene, CDR1 is MNHEY and CDR2 is SMNVEV (reference sequence). V was cut by 0 bases and J by 2 bases, with 17 bases left in between. This CDR3 region has 18 residues. The CDR3 loop reads CASSLSRGALKPYNEQFF. The CDR3 bases are TGTGCCAGCAGTTTATCTCGGGGGGCGCTGAAACCCTACAATGAGCAGTTCTTC.

This chain joins TRBV6-2 or TRBV6-3 and TRBJ2-1; D may be TRBD2 (5 bases). The CDR3 loop spans 14 amino acids. The germline V gene encodes CDR1 MNHEY and CDR2 SVGEGT. Trimming took off 0 bases at V and 7 bases at J, with 10 bases between the two ends. CDR3 region: CASSYSGSGNEQFF. The CDR3 DNA reads as TGTGCCAGCAGTTACTCTGGGTCGGGGAATGAGCAGTTCTTC.

This clonotype was observed at least ten times. This chain uses TRBV20-1 with TRBJ1-1; a possible D gene is TRBD1 (5 bases). The length of the CDR3 is 16 residues. The germline V gene encodes CDR1 DFQATT and CDR2 SNEGSKA (reference sequence). V lost 2 bases, J lost 1 base, and 17 bases lay in between. For the CDR3, the DNA is TGCAGTGCTAGAAGTTTAGCTGGCAGGGCGAACACTGAAGCTTTCTTT. Translating it yields CSARSLAGRANTEAFF.

This clonotype showed up many times. The chain joins TRBV6-5 to TRBJ1-2; D gene ambiguous. The CDR3 length is 13 residues. Trimming stripped 6 bases from V and 6 bases from J, with 14 bases between. Per germline, CDR1 MNHEY and CDR2 SVGAGI. The CDR3 DNA follows: TGTGCCAGCAGCCCTTCCACAAGCCATGGCTACACCTTC. It encodes CASSPSTSHGYTF.

The chain employs TRBV20-1 and TRBJ2-2; 7 bases match TRBD2. The CDR3 is made up of 14 amino acids. V was clipped by 5 bases and J by 5 bases; unmatched bases: 8. Germline lookup yields CDR1 DFQATT and CDR2 SNEGSKA (reference sequence). The CDR3 bases are TGCAGTGCTCGTCCTAGCGGAGCAACCGGGGAGCTGTTTTTT. This codes for CSARPSGATGELFF.

Many counts were recorded for this clonotype. For the CDR3, the DNA is TGCAGTGTAGAAGGGAATCAGCCCCAGCATTTT. This codes for CSVEGNQPQHF. The rearrangement uses TRBV20-1 and TRBJ1-5; D unresolved. This CDR3 contains 11 residues. Between the trimmed V and J ends, which lost 7 bases and 4 bases, there was a span of 8 bases. Germline V gene data show CDR1 as DFQATT and CDR2 as SNEGSKA (reference sequence).

V usage is TRBV7-6 and J usage is TRBJ2-7; a weak D match, TRBD1 (5 bases). Germline CDR1 reads SGHVS; CDR2 reads FNYEAQ. The ends were cut back, 1 base at V and 0 bases at J, with 10 bases in the middle. The CDR3 has 15 residues. In nucleotides, the CDR3 is TGTGCCAGCAGCTTAGATAGGGGTATCTCCTACGAGCAGTACTTC. This codes for CASSLDRGISYEQYF.

This clonotype has just a few counts. The rearrangement uses TRBV12-3 or TRBV12-4 and TRBJ1-1, with D unresolved. CDR3 length equals 13 residues. This CDR3 reads CASVGSGRTEAFF. The CDR3 region has the DNA TGTGCATCAGTCGGATCAGGACGGACTGAAGCTTTCTTT.

The rearrangement links TRBV6-2 or TRBV6-3 to TRBJ1-1, with 7 bases aligning to TRBD1. The CDR3 contains 13 residues. Germline V gene data show CDR1 as MNHEY and CDR2 as SVGEGT. Trimming took 4 bases from V and 6 from J; bases not matched to a gene: 5. CDR3 residues: CASSSKTGPEAFF. The CDR3 nucleotides read TGTGCCAGCAGTTCAAAGACAGGGCCTGAAGCTTTCTTT.